The 15 T cell receptor beta chains presented below share a single source sample, sequenced in a study of T-cell memory formation after mild COVID-19. MiXCR was run by TCRdb on the 5' RACE reads, yielding one entry per CDR3 protein. Of 430,000 or so distinct CDR3 sequences in the sample, around a quarter were seen once. The sample was PBMCs or a T cell subset sorted from them (not recorded which). These TCRs come from an adult woman who had mild COVID-19 (a few samples of this study predate the infection). Cell type and time point are not known.

The table lists this clonotype with many counts. The genes are TRBV12-3 or TRBV12-4 and TRBJ2-2; D is unresolved. The length of the CDR3 is 16 residues. With 5 bases removed from V and 10 bases from J, the gap between germline ends came to 23 bases. The DNA of the CDR3 is TGTGCCAGCAGTCCTTTGAGTAGCCGGGCCCCTCCGGAGCTGTTTTTT. It is translated as CASSPLSSRAPPELFF.

This clonotype was counted only a few times. This sequence joins TRBV29-1 and TRBJ2-5; D uncertain. Germline V lookup: CDR1 SQVTM, CDR2 ANQGSEA. CDR3 size: 14 residues. The V gene lost 1 base and the J gene lost 2 bases, with 11 bases spanning the gap. CDR3 nucleotides: TGCAGCGTTGAAGCGGCAGGAATACAAGAGACCCAGTACTTC. Amino acid sequence: CSVEAAGIQETQYF.

The chain joins TRBV4-3 to TRBJ1-1; tentatively, D is TRBD1 (5 bases). The CDR3 runs to 14 residues. Per the germline V gene, CDR1 is LGHNA and CDR2 is YSLEER. V shed 6 bases and J shed 4 bases, with 15 bases lying between them. In DNA, the CDR3 is TGCGCCAGCAGTCGTCTGGGGGGGGGCACTGAAGCTTTCTTT. Translating it yields CASSRLGGGTEAFF.

The chain couples TRBV9 to TRBJ2-1, with no clear D. Germline-derived CDR1 and CDR2 are SGDLS and YYNGEE. CDR3 length: 14 amino acids. V dropped 4 bases and J dropped 8 bases, with 16 bases sitting between them. CDR3 amino acids: CASSLAFEWDEQFF. The CDR3 DNA follows: TGTGCCAGCAGCTTGGCGTTTGAGTGGGATGAGCAGTTCTTC.

This clonotype showed up just a few times. The V gene is TRBV29-1, the J gene TRBJ2-3; 14 bases fit TRBD2. Germline-derived CDR1 and CDR2 are SQVTM and ANQGSEA. With 4 bases clipped from V and 1 base from J, the junction kept 4 bases outside the gene matches. The CDR3 runs to 16 residues. The CDR3, as DNA: TGCAGCGTTGCCCGACTAGCGGGAGGGCGCACAGATACGCAGTATTTT. This codes for CSVARLAGGRTDTQYF.

V and J are TRBV5-5 and TRBJ2-1; 10 positions match TRBD2. CDR3 length equals 17 residues. Germline lookup yields CDR1 SGHKS and CDR2 YYEKEE (reference sequence). J lost 4 bases, V lost 4 bases, and 11 bases had no gene match. The CDR3 DNA reads TGTGCCAGCAGCCTCTCCCCGGGACTAGCGCGTTACAATGAGCAGTTCTTC. This encodes CASSLSPGLARYNEQFF.

This chain joins TRBV4-3 and TRBJ2-1; D is tentatively TRBD1 or TRBD2 (5 bases each). The CDR3 runs to 15 residues. CDR1 is LGHNA, CDR2 YSLEER, per germline. Trimming left V 0 bases short and J 3 bases short, with 9 bases between. CDR3: CASSQEWGSYNEQFF. CDR3 bases: TGCGCCAGCAGCCAAGAGTGGGGGAGCTACAATGAGCAGTTCTTC.

This clonotype was counted between two and nine times. V gene TRBV5-6 combines with J gene TRBJ2-7; D gene uncertain. Germline values: CDR1 SGHDT, CDR2 YYEEEE. This CDR3 has 14 amino acids. The V end lost 1 base, the J end lost 3 bases, and 11 bases lay between the germline ends. The CDR3 DNA is TGTGCCAGCAGCTTGCTGTCCACCGGCTACGAGCAGTACTTC. Translated, it gives CASSLLSTGYEQYF.

This clonotype was seen a few times. V usage is TRBV6-6 and J usage is TRBJ2-7; 11 nucleotides match TRBD1. The junction had 8 bases not matched to a gene; V was cut back by 4 bases and J by 6 bases. The germline V gene has CDR1 MNHNY and CDR2 SVGAGI (reference sequence). The CDR3 loop spans 15 amino acids. DNA for the CDR3: TGTGCCAGCAGTTCACCGGGACAGGGGGAAACCGAGCAGTACTTC. It yields the protein CASSSPGQGETEQYF.

This chain connects TRBV12-3 or TRBV12-4 to TRBJ2-5; weak D call: TRBD2 (6 bases). Between the trimmed V and J ends, which lost 6 bases and 5 bases, there was a span of 19 bases. This CDR3 has 15 residues. CDR3 DNA sequence: TGTGCCAGCAGGAGTCAGGCTAGCGCAGGGGAGACCCAGTACTTC. Its translation is CASRSQASAGETQYF.

V gene TRBV6-2 or TRBV6-3 combines with J gene TRBJ2-3; D remains ambiguous. Per the germline V gene, CDR1 is MNHEY and CDR2 is SVGEGT. This CDR3 spans 13 amino acids. Trimming shortened V by 5 bases and J by 4 bases, and 10 bases separated the two germline ends. The CDR3: CASSTAVPDTQYF. Here the CDR3 DNA reads TGTGCCAGCAGTACGGCAGTCCCAGATACGCAGTATTTT.

The chain combines TRBV7-9 with TRBJ2-7; the match to TRBD1 covers 9 bases. CDR1 and CDR2 (germline): SEHNR, FQNEAQ (reference sequence). This CDR3 contains 15 residues. V was pared by 1 base and J by 4 bases, with 5 bases of the junction left unmatched. The CDR3 DNA follows: TGTGCCAGCAGCTTAGGATACAGGGGGCGATACGAGCAGTACTTC. Translated: CASSLGYRGRYEQYF.

The table lists this clonotype with a few counts. The chain links TRBV27 to TRBJ2-7; unclear D gene. The CDR3 sequence is 14 residues long. Trimming shortened V by 1 base and J by 1 base, and 8 bases separated the two germline ends. Germline CDR1 is MNHEY and CDR2 is SMNVEV (reference sequence). The CDR3 is CASSLFGGSYEQYF. CDR3 sequence (DNA): TGTGCCAGCAGTTTATTTGGCGGTTCCTACGAGCAGTACTTC.

This clonotype turned up a few times. The chain is built from TRBV7-2 and TRBJ1-2; no firm D call. V lost 5 bases and J lost 3, with 10 bases in between. Germline V gene sequence: CDR1 SGHTA, CDR2 FQGNSA. The CDR3 runs to 13 residues. This chain's CDR3 is CASSVPTDYGYTF. Written as DNA, the CDR3 is TGTGCCAGCAGCGTCCCGACGGACTATGGCTACACCTTC.

The genes are TRBV6-1 and TRBJ2-7; no reliable D call. This CDR3 has 15 residues. Per germline, CDR1 MNHNS and CDR2 SASEGT. Trimming removed 1 base at V and 0 bases at J, with 10 bases between. The CDR3, as DNA: TGTGCCAGCAGTGAAGATAATCAGGTCTCCTACGAGCAGTACTTC. It yields the protein CASSEDNQVSYEQYF.